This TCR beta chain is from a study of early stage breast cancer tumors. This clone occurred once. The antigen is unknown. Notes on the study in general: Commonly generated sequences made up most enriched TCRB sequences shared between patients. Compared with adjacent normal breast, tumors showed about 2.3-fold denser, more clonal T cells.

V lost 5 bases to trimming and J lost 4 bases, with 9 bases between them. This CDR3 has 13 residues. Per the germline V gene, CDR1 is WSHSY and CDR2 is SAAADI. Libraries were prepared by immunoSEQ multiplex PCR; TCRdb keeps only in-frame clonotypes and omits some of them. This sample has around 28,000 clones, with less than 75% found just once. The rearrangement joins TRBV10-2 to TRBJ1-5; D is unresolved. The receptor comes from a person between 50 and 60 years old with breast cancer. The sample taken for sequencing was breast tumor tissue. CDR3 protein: CASSMVANQPQHF. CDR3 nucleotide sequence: TGCGCCAGCAGTATGGTCGCAAATCAGCCCCAGCATTTT.